The present entry profiles one T cell receptor (beta chain) with its context. Original handling: Amplified reference gene primers provided the basis for estimating nucleated cell counts. TCRdb's table, derived via immunoSEQ multiplex PCR, lists solely in-frame clones and lacks some. Clonal size and the V and J genes are those of that table, whereas D and trimming came from the DNA. The sample yields about 370,000 clones, approximately 92% seen once. The data are from a study of blood T cell repertoires in COVID-19. As for the study in general: The origin of the acute and convalescent COVID-19 samples was the United States, Italy and Spain.

Living in 24 US areas, the participants were between roughly 18 and 89 years of age. Grouping used clinical history reported by participants in a survey and questionnaire. CDR1 and CDR2 from the germline V gene are LNHDA and SQIVND (reference sequence). The V end lost 7 bases, the J end lost 0 bases, and 14 bases lay between the germline ends. The CDR3 consists of 15 residues. V gene TRBV19 combines with J gene TRBJ2-3, with a tentative D call TRBD1 (5 bases). The sample was PBMCs or T cells enriched from blood (not recorded which). The receptor was derived from a man younger than 35 who had recovered from COVID-19. CDR3 DNA: TGTGCCAGTACACTCGGACAATCTAGCACAGATACGCAGTATTTT. This sequence encodes CASTLGQSSTDTQYF.